The 14 T cell receptor beta chains below all came from one sample that was sequenced in a study of cytomegalovirus exposure and HLA in healthy donors. In the PCR, 60 Vbeta and 13 Jbeta primers were used. Sequencing was performed with immunoSEQ multiplex PCR; in TCRdb, only in-frame clones are kept and a portion is missing. The sample holds under 200,000 clones, around nine tenths seen once. The sample consisted of PBMCs. These receptors were obtained from a woman aged 25 to 39 in good health and CMV-seronegative.

The chain employs TRBV7-9 and TRBJ2-1; 7 bases agree with TRBD2. This CDR3 is built from 15 residues. Germline-derived CDR1 and CDR2 are SEHNR and FQNEAQ (reference sequence). The junction had 12 bases not matched to a gene; V was cut back by 11 bases and J by 2 bases. The CDR3 region is CAAPPPSGAYNEQFF. The CDR3, as DNA: TGTGCCGCACCCCCACCTAGCGGCGCCTACAATGAGCAGTTCTTC.

The sample holds a few counts of this clone. The chain combines TRBV30 with TRBJ2-7, with 9 bases that match TRBD2. CDR1 and CDR2 (germline): GTSNPN, SVGIG (reference sequence). The CDR3 totals 15 residues. The trim removed 0 bases at V and 4 bases at J, leaving 7 bases unmatched. The CDR3: CAWSVLGSGGYEQYF. The CDR3 DNA reads TGTGCCTGGAGTGTATTGGGTAGCGGGGGATACGAGCAGTACTTC.

The chain employs TRBV19 and TRBJ2-7; 10 positions match TRBD1. This CDR3 region has 14 residues. The germline V gene encodes CDR1 LNHDA and CDR2 SQIVND (reference sequence). After removal of 5 bases from V and 9 bases from J, the junction contained 10 bases not matched to a gene. The CDR3: CASSFGGQGFLQYF. The CDR3 bases are TGTGCCAGTAGTTTCGGGGGACAGGGGTTCTTGCAGTACTTC.

This clone was recorded a few times. V and J are TRBV7-9 and TRBJ2-2; 8 bases line up with TRBD2. Germline trimming cut 5 bases from V and 2 bases from J; bases unmatched to any gene: 4. Per the germline V gene, CDR1 is SEHNR and CDR2 is FQNEAQ (reference sequence). The CDR3 has 15 amino acids. The CDR3 is CASSISGVNTGELFF. For the CDR3, the DNA is TGTGCCAGCAGCATTAGCGGGGTTAACACCGGGGAGCTGTTTTTT.

V gene TRBV4-1 combines with J gene TRBJ2-3; D uncertain. CDR1 and CDR2 (germline): MGHRA, YSYEKL. This CDR3 is built from 12 residues. V gave up 5 bases and J gave up 3 bases, with 6 bases separating them. CDR3 DNA sequence: TGCGCCAGCAGCGCGGCGACAGATACGCAGTATTTT. It is translated as CASSAATDTQYF.

This clone was detected only a few times. The chain combines TRBV2 with TRBJ1-2; TRBD1 matches at 9 bases. Germline V gene lookup returns CDR1 SNHLY and CDR2 FYNNEI. Trimming at V came to 6 bases and at J to 6 bases, leaving 8 bases not matched to a gene. This CDR3 contains 14 residues. DNA of the CDR3: TGTGCCAGCAGCGCATCCGGGACAGGGAATGGCTACACCTTC. Translated, it gives CASSASGTGNGYTF.

The chain couples TRBV10-1 to TRBJ2-7, with 8 bases lining up with TRBD1. The CDR3 has 15 amino acids. In germline, CDR1 is WNHNN, CDR2 SYGVQD (reference sequence). V dropped 0 bases and J dropped 5; count of bases not matched to a gene: 6. CDR3 in amino acids: CASSESFRGRDEQYF. The CDR3 DNA sequence: TGCGCCAGCAGTGAGTCGTTCAGGGGGCGGGACGAGCAGTACTTC.

The J gene is TRBJ1-5, the V gene TRBV4-1; a weak D match, TRBD1 (5 bases). Deletions cut 0 bases from V and 3 bases from J, with 9 bases between. The CDR3 consists of 15 residues. Germline CDR1 is MGHRA and CDR2 is YSYEKL. DNA for the CDR3: TGCGCCAGCAGCCAAGAAGGGGTGGTCAATCAGCCCCAGCATTTT. Its translation: CASSQEGVVNQPQHF.

This chain uses TRBV9 with TRBJ2-2; D is uncertain. V was trimmed by 7 bases and J by 0 bases, leaving 7 bases between them. CDR1 and CDR2 from the germline V gene are SGDLS and YYNGEE. The length of the CDR3 is 13 residues. The CDR3 DNA follows: TGTGCCAGCGGTTACACGAACACCGGGGAGCTGTTTTTT. This gives the protein CASGYTNTGELFF.

This clone was seen once. V is TRBV18 and J is TRBJ2-7; 8 bases agree with TRBD2. The junction had 4 bases not matched to a gene; V was cut back by 3 bases and J by 3 bases. CDR3 length equals 14 residues. Germline V lookup: CDR1 KGHSH, CDR2 LQKENI. The CDR3 loop reads CASSPGSGSYEQYF. Here the CDR3 DNA reads TGTGCCAGCTCACCGGGGAGCGGGAGCTACGAGCAGTACTTC.

This clone was seen once. This rearrangement joins TRBV6-1 to TRBJ2-1, with no clear D. Between the trimmed V and J ends, which lost 1 base and 3 bases, there was a span of 13 bases. Germline loops: CDR1 MNHNS, CDR2 SASEGT. The CDR3 has 16 residues. CDR3: CASSEGIARFYNEQFF. In DNA, the CDR3 is TGTGCCAGCAGTGAAGGGATTGCTAGGTTCTACAATGAGCAGTTCTTC.

The CDR3 nucleotides read TGCGCCAGCAGTTCCTTGCCGGGACAGGGGGCTTACCACTATGGCTACACCTTC. Translated: CASSSLPGQGAYHYGYTF. The chain uses TRBV10-2 and TRBJ1-2, with TRBD1 identical over 12 bases. CDR3 length equals 18 residues. J gave up 3 bases and V 5 bases, and 13 bases lay outside the gene matches. Germline CDR1 WSHSY, CDR2 SAAADI.

The J gene is TRBJ2-5, the V gene TRBV15; 10 positions agree with TRBD2. Matching the DNA end better, TRBJ2-7 makes the J call doubtful. This CDR3 spans 15 amino acids. Germline values: CDR1 LNHNV, CDR2 YYDKDF (reference sequence). The CDR3 protein is CATSSTSGTPYEQYF. CDR3 bases: TGTGCCACCAGCAGCACTAGCGGGACTCCCTACGAGCAGTACTTC.

The chain joins TRBV5-1 to TRBJ2-5, with a tentative D call TRBD1 (6 bases). Germline lookup yields CDR1 SGHRS and CDR2 YFSETQ. Between the trimmed V and J ends, which lost 4 bases and 1 base, there was a span of 11 bases. The CDR3 is 14 amino acids. The CDR3 loop reads CASSPTGIQETQYF. CDR3 coding DNA: TGCGCCAGCAGCCCAACAGGGATCCAAGAGACCCAGTACTTC.